Listed below are T cell receptor beta chains from one sample, sequenced in a study of graft-versus-host responses after intestinal transplantation. Clones were read by immunoSEQ multiplex PCR, and TCRdb kept only the in-frame ones, dropping some. This sample yields fewer than 20,000 clones, of which around 95% are seen a single time; 0.75% to 0.95% belongs to the top ten. Sequenced here: PBMCs, sampled 23 days after intestinal transplant. The receptors come from a human patient who received an intestinal transplant, so some T cells may come from the graft donor. The CDR3 runs from the conserved cysteine through the conserved F or W. D genes are given only for firm matches. The size entry is marked missing in some rows and otherwise reads once, few, many or a size class.

d_call	v_call	clone_size	j_call	cdr3_nt	cdr3_aa
-	TRBV5-1	-	TRBJ2-2	TGCGCCAGCAGCCGTGCCTCTAGTATATCTGGGGAGCTGTTTTTT	CASSRASSISGELFF
TRBD2	TRBV5-1	-	TRBJ2-1	TGCGCCAGCAGCATACTAGCGGACTCCTACAATGAGCAGTTCTTC	CASSILADSYNEQFF
TRBD2	TRBV10-3	-	TRBJ2-1	TGTGCCATCAGTGAGCCGATCCTAGCGGGAGTCGAAAGCTCCTACAATGAGCAGTTCTTC	CAISEPILAGVESSYNEQFF
-	TRBV29-1	few	TRBJ1-1	TGCAGCGCTGAACGGGGGGGGAACACTGAAGCTTTCTTT	CSAERGGNTEAFF
-	TRBV5-1	-	TRBJ1-3	TGCGCCAGCAGCCTGGACGGGTACTCTGGAAACACCATATATTTT	CASSLDGYSGNTIYF
-	TRBV27	-	TRBJ1-5	TGTGCCAGCACATCGGGCGGACAGCCCCAGCATTTT	CASTSGGQPQHF
-	TRBV7-6	-	TRBJ2-3	TGTGCCAGCAGCTTAATGCTGGGCACCGAAAGCACAGATACGCAGTATTTT	CASSLMLGTESTDTQYF
TRBD1	TRBV7-9	-	TRBJ2-3	TGTGCCAGCAGCTCGACCCGGGACAGCGTTAGCACAGATACGCAGTATTTT	CASSSTRDSVSTDTQYF
-	TRBV27	-	TRBJ2-3	TGTGCCAGCAGTTTATCGTACCCGGGACCCAACACAGATACGCAGTATTTT	CASSLSYPGPNTDTQYF
-	TRBV28	-	TRBJ2-4	TGTGCCAGCAGTTTCTTAGCGGAATTAGCCAAAAACATTCAGTACTTC	CASSFLAELAKNIQYF
TRBD2	TRBV6-4	-	TRBJ2-3	TGTGCCAGCAGTGAAAGGGCTAGCGGAATTAGCACAGATACGCAGTATTTT	CASSERASGISTDTQYF
TRBD1	TRBV7-9	once	TRBJ2-7	TGTGCCAGCGCAAACGACAGGGGCCGAAACTACGAGCAGTACTTC	CASANDRGRNYEQYF